The clone carrying this T cell receptor beta chain was seen many times. Its antigen is unknown. Germline V CDR1 and CDR2: GTSNPN, SVGIG (reference sequence). This CDR3 has 15 amino acids. Trimming removed 0 bases from V and 4 bases from J; junction bases left unmatched: 4. This sample was taken from a study of identical twins. Study conclusions and caveats: Fewer insertions characterized abundant cord blood beta clonotypes, whereas memory repertoires showed none. Invariant MAIT and iNKT cells may have partly biased zero-insertion analyses. Models came in too low on out-of-frame TCR alpha sharing in monozygotic twins.

Via MiXCR, TCRdb re-called the 5' RACE reads, giving one row per CDR3 protein. The table records some 250,000 distinct CDR3 sequences, over 5% of them present only once. These same data were also listed under a study on T cells expressing NK-cell markers. That investigation notes: Of the CD8+ T cell pool in more than 5 donors, about 1.0-7.0% was accounted for by dominant NKG2C+ clonotypes.

Sequencing used CD8+ T cells sorted from blood. The sequence was obtained from a young woman in good health. The genes are TRBV30 and TRBJ2-1; TRBD2 matches 9 bases. CDR3 amino acids: CAWSVSSGIYNEQFF. The DNA for the CDR3 is TGTGCCTGGAGTGTCTCTAGCGGGATATACAATGAGCAGTTCTTC.